The 5 T cell receptor beta chains listed next were all sequenced from one sample in a study of CD8+CD57+ T cells in acquired aplastic anemia (dated by TCRdb to the late 2010s). Sequenced using an Illumina HiSeq 2000. Profiling of TCR beta VDJ combinations and CDR3 sequences used genomic DNA as the template. TCRdb reran the public reads through fastp at Q25 and MiXCR, keeping productive beta chains. Identical CDR3 protein sequences are pooled into one entry, listed with their most common genes and DNA. For this sample the table gives about 98,000 distinct CDR3 sequences, of which roughly two thirds were detected only once. More than 55% of the sample rests with the top ten. The patients picked for sequencing were ones in whom flow cytometry had shown an expansion of CD8+CD57+ cells. Input material: sorted CD4+, CD8+, or CD8+CD57+ T cells (not recorded which) from PBMCs. These receptors originate from a human donor with aplastic anemia.

The V gene is TRBV20-1, the J gene TRBJ2-3; tentative D call: TRBD2 (5 bases). CDR1 is DFQATT, CDR2 SNEGSKA, per germline (reference sequence). Trimming pared 8 bases from V and 0 bases from J, leaving 12 bases between. The CDR3 is 13 residues long. As DNA, the CDR3 is TGCAGTTCCAGGACTCTAAGCACAGATACGCAGTATTTT. Its translation: CSSRTLSTDTQYF.

V is TRBV5-5 and J is TRBJ2-7; possible D gene TRBD1, 6 bases. The CDR3 is 14 amino acids. Trimming stripped 0 bases from V and 2 bases from J, with 9 bases between. From germline, CDR1 is SGHKS and CDR2 YYEKEE (reference sequence). The CDR3 sequence is CASSLGSGAYEQYF. The CDR3 region has the DNA TGTGCCAGCAGCTTGGGGTCAGGGGCCTACGAGCAGTACTTC.

The chain combines TRBV7-9 with TRBJ2-7, with 8 bases matching TRBD1. With 5 bases clipped from V and 6 bases from J, the junction kept 9 bases outside the gene matches. There are 14 residues in the CDR3. Per the germline V gene, CDR1 is SEHNR and CDR2 is FQNEAQ (reference sequence). CDR3 sequence (DNA): TGTGCCAGCAGCCCCGGACAGGGAGAAACCGAGCAGTACTTC. As protein: CASSPGQGETEQYF.

The rearrangement joins TRBV2 to TRBJ2-5; 9 bases match TRBD2. CDR1 and CDR2 from the germline V gene are SNHLY and FYNNEI. V shed 4 bases, J shed 5 bases, and the junction held 8 bases outside the gene matches. CDR3 size: 15 residues. The CDR3, as DNA: TGTGCCAGCAGTGCTCGGCGGGGGGGCTCGGAGACCCAGTACTTC. This translates into CASSARRGGSETQYF.

This clonotype was seen at least ten times. The chain uses TRBV20-1 and TRBJ2-1, with TRBD2 matching 10 bases. V gave up 3 bases and J gave up 7 bases; unmatched junction bases: 15. The CDR3 extends over 17 amino acids. In germline, CDR1 is DFQATT, CDR2 SNEGSKA (reference sequence). CDR3 sequence (DNA): TGCAGTGCTAGGACCGCCTCTAGCGGGAGTCTGGAAAATGAGCAGTTCTTC. It is translated as CSARTASSGSLENEQFF.